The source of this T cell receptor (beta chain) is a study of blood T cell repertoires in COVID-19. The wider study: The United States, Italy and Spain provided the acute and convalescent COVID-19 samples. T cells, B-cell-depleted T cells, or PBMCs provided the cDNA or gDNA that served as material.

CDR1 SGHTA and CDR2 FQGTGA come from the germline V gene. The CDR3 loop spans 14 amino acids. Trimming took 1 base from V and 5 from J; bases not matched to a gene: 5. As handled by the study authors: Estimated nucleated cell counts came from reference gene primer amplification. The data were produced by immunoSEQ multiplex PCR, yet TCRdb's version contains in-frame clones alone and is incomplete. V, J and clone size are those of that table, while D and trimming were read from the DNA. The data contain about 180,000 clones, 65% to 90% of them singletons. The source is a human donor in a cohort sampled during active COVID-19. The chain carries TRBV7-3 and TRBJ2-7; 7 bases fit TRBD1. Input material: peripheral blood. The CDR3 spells CASSLIGGSDEQYF. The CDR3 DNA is TGTGCCAGCAGCTTAATAGGGGGCAGCGACGAGCAGTACTTC.